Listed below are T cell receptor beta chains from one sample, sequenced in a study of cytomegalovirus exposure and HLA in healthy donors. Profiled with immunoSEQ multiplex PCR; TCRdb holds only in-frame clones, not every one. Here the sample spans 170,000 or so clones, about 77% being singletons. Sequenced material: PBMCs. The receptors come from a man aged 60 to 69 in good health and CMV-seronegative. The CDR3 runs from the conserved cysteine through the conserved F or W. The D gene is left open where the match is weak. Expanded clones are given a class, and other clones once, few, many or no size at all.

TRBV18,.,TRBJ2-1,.,CASSPWDSDNEQFF,TGTGCCAGCTCACCTTGGGACTCTGACAATGAGCAGTTCTTC
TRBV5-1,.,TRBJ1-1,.,CASSPGRRDTEAFF,TGCGCCAGCAGCCCCGGCCGGAGGGACACTGAAGCTTTCTTT
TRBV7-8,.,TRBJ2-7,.,CASSPRGLFYEQYF,TGTGCCAGCAGCCCACGGGGACTCTTCTACGAGCAGTACTTC
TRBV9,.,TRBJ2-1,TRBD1,CASSARDSIYEQFF,TGTGCCAGCAGCGCCCGGGACAGTATCTATGAGCAGTTCTTC
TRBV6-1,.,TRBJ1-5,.,CASRQGVQDVRPQHF,TGTGCCAGCCGCCAGGGCGTCCAGGATGTGCGGCCCCAGCATTTT
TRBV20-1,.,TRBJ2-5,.,CSARLLETQYF,TGCAGTGCTAGACTTTTGGAGACCCAGTACTTC
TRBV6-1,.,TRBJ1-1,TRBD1,CASSGWDRRNTEAFF,TGTGCCAGCAGTGGCTGGGACAGACGGAACACTGAAGCTTTCTTT
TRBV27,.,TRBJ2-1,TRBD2,CASSFWTSGPYNEQFF,TGTGCCAGCAGTTTTTGGACTAGCGGGCCTTACAATGAGCAGTTCTTC
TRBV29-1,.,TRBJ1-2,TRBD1,CSVAQQGAGGYTF,TGCAGCGTTGCCCAACAGGGGGCGGGTGGCTACACCTTC
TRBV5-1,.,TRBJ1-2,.,CASSLGVDPQVTF,TGCGCCAGCAGCTTGGGGGTTGACCCACAGGTAACCTTC
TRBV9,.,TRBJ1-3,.,CASSVYEQSPSGNTIYF,TGTGCCAGCAGCGTATATGAACAGAGCCCCTCTGGAAACACCATATATTTT
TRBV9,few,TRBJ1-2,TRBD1,CASSGRDRGDYGYTF,TGTGCCAGCAGCGGGCGGGACAGGGGGGACTATGGCTACACCTTC
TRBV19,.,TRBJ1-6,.,CASRDRAGQDSPLHF,TGTGCCAGTAGAGATCGGGCAGGGCAGGATTCACCCCTCCACTTT
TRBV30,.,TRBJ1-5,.,CAWSPGDGQPQHF,TGTGCCTGGAGTCCAGGGGACGGGCAGCCCCAGCATTTT
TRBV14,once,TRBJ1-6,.,CASSQGPFGGGRSPLHF,TGTGCCAGCAGCCAAGGGCCTTTCGGCGGGGGTCGGTCACCCCTCCACTTT
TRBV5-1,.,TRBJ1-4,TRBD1,CASRAGTDNEKLFF,TGCGCCAGCAGGGCGGGGACAGATAATGAAAAACTGTTTTTT
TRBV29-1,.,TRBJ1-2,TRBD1,CSAPRTGEVGYTF,TGCAGCGCCCCTCGGACAGGGGAGGTGGGCTACACCTTC
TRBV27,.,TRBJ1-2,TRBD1,CASSSGTGGGYGYPF,TGTGCCAGCAGTTCTGGGACAGGGGGCGGTTATGGCTACCCCTTC
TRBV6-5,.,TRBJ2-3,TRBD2,CASSYGTSGTDTQYF,TGTGCCAGCAGTTACGGGACTAGTGGGACAGATACGCAGTATTTT
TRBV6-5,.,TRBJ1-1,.,CASSYFGGLNTEAFF,TGTGCCAGCAGTTACTTCGGGGGGCTGAACACTGAAGCTTTCTTT
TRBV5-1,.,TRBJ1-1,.,CASSLGVNTEAFF,TGCGCCAGCAGCTTGGGCGTAAACACTGAAGCTTTCTTT
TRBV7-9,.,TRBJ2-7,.,CASSPRRVGQLTSYEQYF,TGTGCCAGCAGCCCGCGTCGCGTGGGCCAGCTGACCTCCTACGAGCAGTACTTC
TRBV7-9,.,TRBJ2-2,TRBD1,CASSSPGGASTGELFF,TGTGCCAGCAGCTCCCCAGGGGGCGCCAGTACCGGGGAGCTGTTTTTT
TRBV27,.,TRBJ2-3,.,CASSLWYGQSGFTDTQYF,TGTGCCAGCAGTTTATGGTACGGCCAATCGGGGTTCACAGATACGCAGTATTTT
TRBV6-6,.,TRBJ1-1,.,CASSLFTEAFF,TGTGCCAGCAGCCTCTTTACTGAAGCTTTCTTT